Included here is one T cell receptor beta chain sequence, with context. Germline CDR1 SGHTA, CDR2 FQGNSA. The CDR3 length is 15 residues. The V gene lost 5 bases and the J gene lost 4 bases, with 18 bases spanning the gap. This entry comes from a study of blood T cell repertoires in COVID-19. Sequencing used immunoSEQ multiplex PCR; TCRdb keeps in-frame clones, though not all of them. The table lists fewer than 250,000 clones, approximately 80% of them singletons. The sequenced sample was PBMCs or T cells enriched from blood (not recorded which). V gene TRBV7-2 combines with J gene TRBJ2-7, with D possibly being TRBD1 (6 bases). The source of this sequence is a man between 60 and 75 years old who had recovered from COVID-19. This chain's CDR3 is CASSKGRGPEYEQYF. CDR3 nucleotides: TGTGCCAGCAGCAAGGGCAGGGGTCCCGAATACGAGCAGTACTTC.